This TCR beta chain emerged from a study of TIL therapy for anti-PD-1-resistant metastatic lung cancer (dated by TCRdb to about 2021). Regarding the study in general: Tumors were harvested prior to any PD-1/PD-L1 blockade, after which nivolumab was administered to patients, and lymphodepletion, expanded TIL infusion and IL-2 were given to patients who progressed. A median non-synonymous tumor mutation burden of approximately 1.4 mutations per megabase was determined across the cohort by whole-exome sequencing. Enrolled patients had a median age of around 51 years (range 38-75) and a median tumor PD-L1 proportion score of around 6%. T cell receptor beta sequencing of tumor and peripheral blood was used to follow clonotypes across the tumor, the expanded TIL product and serial blood samples. Most of the cohort had lung adenocarcinoma, a few tumors were EGFR-mutant and two were ALK-rearranged, and half of the patients were current or former smokers.

The germline V gene yields MNHEY for CDR1 and SVGAGI for CDR2. The CDR3 holds 15 amino acids from the cysteine to the phenylalanine. Only the CDR3 part of the read is kept: 45 bases, read in frame from the first base. Trimming takes 5 bases off V and 4 bases off J; junction bases not matched to a gene: 7. Interpreted using the paper, the time point label stands for: pre-treatment sample, taken before nivolumab and TIL therapy. A phase I trial run at two centers enrolled adults with stage 4 NSCLC between October 2017 and January 2020. The samples were drawn from an open-label, single-arm phase I trial testing tumor-infiltrating lymphocyte therapy combined with nivolumab in advanced non-small cell lung cancer. Blood mononuclear cells were isolated from EDTA tubes by Ficoll gradient and were snap-frozen as pellets, and DNA was extracted with a Qiagen mini-prep kit. A word on this clone: This receptor's antigen is unknown. No much larger clone is present one base from it, and per-base qualities are unavailable.

Points the paper makes about the study in general: The cohort was highly selected, with more treatment-naive, never-smoker and oncogene-addicted patients than typical, limiting generalizability. Infused TIL clonotypes partially replaced the baseline peripheral repertoire then decayed over months, with no apparent association between persistence and response. The study protocol defined all tumor marker inferences as exploratory.

TCR beta CDR3 regions were amplified from genomic DNA with the immunoSEQ v3 hsTCRB kit using bias-controlled multiplex PCR. TCR libraries were sequenced on an Illumina NextSeq 500 to approximately 2 million read pairs for survey level or roughly 4.5-6 million for deep level. As for how the authors treated the data: V, D and J genes were assigned, non-productive sequences were removed, and clonality was reported by immunoSEQ Analyzer software. Repertoires were compared using productive Simpson clonality and Morisita overlap index of productive TRB rearrangements between infused TIL and blood. For each clone in blood, the absolute clonotype count was estimated by multiplying the lymphocyte count by the CD3+ fraction and by the clone's productive frequency. As stored in TCRdb, this immuneACCESS dataset retains in-frame rearrangements with V and J assigned. A fraction of the clones does not appear; measured against another copy, unresolved V genes explain less than half of the discrepancy, and the remainder lacks a known reason. V and J calls and clone size are those listed in that table; D and trimming were worked out from the DNA. This sample holds tens of thousands of clones; about 86% were observed only once. Jointly, the top ten make up approximately 5% of the sample.

This receptor was obtained from a person aged 25 to 79 with non-small cell lung cancer. The source was blood, collected at baseline. The sequence is built from TRBV6-5 and TRBJ1-5, with 8 bases matching TRBD1. The nucleotides read TGTGCCAGCAGTCGACAGGGGTCAGGAAATCAGCCCCAGCATTTT. Its product reads: CASSRQGSGNQPQHF.